This entry describes one T cell receptor beta chain. The target antigen is unknown. Method: immunoSEQ multiplex PCR; TCRdb's copy keeps in-frame clones and lacks some. The sample has roughly 28,000 clones, around three quarters seen once; the top ten hold about 15%. The data belong to a study of OX40 agonist ivuxolimab in advanced cancers. The overall study: As their treatment, patients were administered ivuxolimab, an agonistic anti-OX40 (CD134) antibody. Three dose-escalation patients had partial responses: one with hepatocellular carcinoma and two with cutaneous melanoma. Whole-study findings and limits: Expanded peripheral T cells had an undetermined antigen specificity.

J lost 2 bases, V lost 5 bases, and 1 base had no gene match. In germline, CDR1 is SGHVS, CDR2 FNYEAQ. CDR3 length equals 14 residues. The clonotype was recovered from an adult with an advanced solid tumor such as melanoma, head and neck, liver or kidney cancer. The V and J genes are TRBV7-6 and TRBJ2-2; 8 bases map to TRBD1. The material sequenced was CD4+ or CD8+ T cells sorted from blood, taken in a trial of the OX40 agonist ivuxolimab. The DNA of the CDR3 is TGTGCCAGCAGCGGACAGGGTAACACCGGGGAGCTGTTTTTT. This translates into CASSGQGNTGELFF.